The rows below give T cell receptor beta chains drawn from one sample of a study of cytomegalovirus exposure and HLA in healthy donors. Measured with immunoSEQ multiplex PCR; TCRdb has only the in-frame clones, and not every one. The sample lists tens of thousands of clones, approximately 83% occurring once. Source material: PBMCs. The source of these receptors is a female donor in good health and CMV-seronegative. CDR3s include the opening cysteine and the closing phenylalanine or tryptophan. D genes are given only for firm matches. Size is omitted from some rows. Given values are once, few, many or a class for expanded clones.

J: TRBJ1-5
D: -
V: TRBV28
size: -
CDR3: CASTISNQPQHF
DNA: TGTGCCAGCACCATTAGCAATCAGCCCCAGCATTTT

J: TRBJ1-2
D: TRBD1
V: TRBV6-5
size: -
CDR3: CASSHGQVGYTF
DNA: TGTGCCAGCAGCCACGGACAGGTCGGCTACACCTTC

J: TRBJ2-1
D: -
V: TRBV27
size: -
CDR3: CASSNHPQGEQFF
DNA: TGTGCCAGCAGTAACCACCCCCAGGGTGAGCAGTTCTTC

J: TRBJ2-2
D: TRBD1
V: TRBV11-2
size: -
CDR3: CASRPTGTGFAGELFF
DNA: TGTGCCAGCAGACCTACCGGGACAGGCTTTGCCGGGGAGCTGTTTTTT

J: TRBJ2-2
D: -
V: TRBV13
size: -
CDR3: CASSPGLGATGELFF
DNA: TGTGCCAGCAGCCCTGGACTCGGCGCCACCGGGGAGCTGTTTTTT

J: TRBJ2-7
D: -
V: TRBV6-9
size: -
CDR3: CASSYSWGRSLPFYEQYF
DNA: TGTGCCAGCAGTTATTCATGGGGCCGGAGTCTCCCTTTCTACGAGCAGTACTTC

J: TRBJ2-7
D: TRBD1
V: TRBV7-9
size: -
CDR3: CASSQIDRGITYEQYF
DNA: TGTGCCAGCAGCCAGATCGACAGGGGAATTACCTACGAGCAGTACTTC

J: TRBJ1-1
D: TRBD1
V: TRBV29-1
size: -
CDR3: CSSRTGENEAFF
DNA: TGCAGCTCTCGGACAGGGGAGAATGAAGCTTTCTTT

J: TRBJ1-2
D: -
V: TRBV14
size: -
CDR3: CASSIGWGLYGYTF
DNA: TGTGCCAGCAGCATAGGATGGGGCTTGTATGGCTACACCTTC

J: TRBJ2-7
D: TRBD1
V: TRBV28
size: -
CDR3: CASSQGQGSDEQYF
DNA: TGTGCCAGCAGCCAAGGACAGGGATCCGACGAGCAGTACTTC

J: TRBJ1-2
D: -
V: TRBV7-2
size: -
CDR3: CASSLAGGNYGYTF
DNA: TGTGCCAGCAGCTTAGCCGGAGGGAACTATGGCTACACCTTC

J: TRBJ2-7
D: TRBD2
V: TRBV27
size: -
CDR3: CASSLSRGGLYEQYF
DNA: TGTGCCAGCAGTTTATCGAGGGGAGGGCTTTACGAGCAGTACTTC

J: TRBJ2-5
D: TRBD2
V: TRBV4-1
size: -
CDR3: CASSQVAGETQYF
DNA: TGCGCCAGCAGCCAAGTAGCGGGAGAGACCCAGTACTTC

J: TRBJ2-2
D: TRBD1
V: TRBV7-9
size: once
CDR3: CASSLRDRGTGELFF
DNA: TGTGCCAGCAGCTTAAGAGACAGGGGGACCGGGGAGCTGTTTTTT

J: TRBJ2-2
D: -
V: TRBV21-1
size: once
CDR3: CASRPRTSANTGELFF
DNA: TGTGCCAGCAGACCCCGGACTAGCGCGAACACCGGGGAGCTGTTTTTT

J: TRBJ1-5
D: -
V: TRBV18
size: -
CDR3: CASSPPDSPNQPQHF
DNA: TGTGCCAGCTCACCTCCCGACAGTCCCAATCAGCCCCAGCATTTT

J: TRBJ2-3
D: -
V: TRBV7-3
size: -
CDR3: CASSLGLRDTQYF
DNA: TGTGCCAGCAGCTTGGGACTCAGAGATACGCAGTATTTT

J: TRBJ2-1
D: -
V: TRBV9
size: -
CDR3: CASSEQGSYNEQFF
DNA: TGTGCCAGCAGCGAGCAGGGTTCCTACAATGAGCAGTTCTTC

J: TRBJ2-7
D: TRBD1
V: TRBV6-6
size: -
CDR3: CASKDQGARSEQYF
DNA: TGTGCCAGCAAAGATCAGGGGGCGCGATCCGAGCAGTACTTC

J: TRBJ1-6
D: TRBD1
V: TRBV28
size: -
CDR3: CASGQGNSPLHF
DNA: TGTGCCAGCGGACAGGGAAATTCACCCCTCCACTTT

J: TRBJ2-7
D: TRBD1
V: TRBV7-9
size: -
CDR3: CASSSTGTGLREQYF
DNA: TGTGCCAGCAGCTCTACCGGGACAGGGCTTCGGGAGCAGTACTTC

J: TRBJ2-5
D: -
V: TRBV21-1
size: -
CDR3: CASSKVEENQYF
DNA: TGTGCCAGCAGCAAAGTAGAGGAGAACCAGTACTTC

J: TRBJ1-3
D: -
V: TRBV2
size: -
CDR3: CASSDVGVPPGNTIYF
DNA: TGTGCCAGCAGTGATGTGGGCGTCCCCCCTGGAAACACCATATATTTT

J: TRBJ1-4
D: TRBD1
V: TRBV6-1
size: once
CDR3: CASRTGTNEKLFF
DNA: TGTGCCAGCAGGACAGGGACTAATGAAAAACTGTTTTTT

J: TRBJ2-7
D: TRBD2
V: TRBV28
size: -
CDR3: CASIRGGGYEQYF
DNA: TGTGCCAGCATCCGGGGGGGCGGCTACGAGCAGTACTTC

J: TRBJ2-5
D: TRBD2
V: TRBV11-2
size: -
CDR3: CASSLDRPGGGETQYF
DNA: TGTGCCAGCAGCTTAGATCGGCCCGGCGGGGGAGAGACCCAGTACTTC

J: TRBJ2-7
D: TRBD1
V: TRBV2
size: -
CDR3: CASTQDRGREQYF
DNA: TGTGCCAGCACCCAAGACAGGGGTCGGGAGCAGTACTTC

J: TRBJ1-5
D: -
V: TRBV5-1
size: -
CDR3: CASSLGQSNQPQHF
DNA: TGCGCCAGCAGCTTGGGACAGTCCAATCAGCCCCAGCATTTT

J: TRBJ1-4
D: -
V: TRBV6-4
size: -
CDR3: CASSGGDGATNEKLFF
DNA: TGTGCCAGCAGTGGGGGGGACGGTGCAACTAATGAAAAACTGTTTTTT

J: TRBJ2-7
D: TRBD2
V: TRBV12-5
size: -
CDR3: CASVLSGGSWEQYF
DNA: TGTGCTAGTGTCCTTAGCGGGGGGTCTTGGGAGCAGTACTTC

J: TRBJ1-2
D: -
V: TRBV5-5
size: few
CDR3: CASSSRGAAGYTF
DNA: TGTGCCAGCAGCTCCCGGGGGGCGGCGGGCTACACCTTC

J: TRBJ2-3
D: TRBD2
V: TRBV11-2
size: -
CDR3: CASSPFFLRGESTDTQYF
DNA: TGTGCCAGCAGCCCCTTCTTTCTGCGGGGGGAGTCCACAGATACGCAGTATTTT

J: TRBJ2-7
D: TRBD1
V: TRBV29-1
size: once
CDR3: CSVRDRSSYEQYF
DNA: TGCAGCGTTAGGGACAGAAGCTCCTACGAGCAGTACTTC

J: TRBJ2-2
D: -
V: TRBV14
size: -
CDR3: CASRISNTGELFF
DNA: TGTGCCAGCCGTATTTCGAACACCGGGGAGCTGTTTTTT

J: TRBJ1-5
D: -
V: TRBV5-1
size: -
CDR3: CASSLEAGEGQPQHF
DNA: TGCGCCAGCAGCTTAGAGGCAGGGGAGGGTCAGCCCCAGCATTTT

J: TRBJ2-6
D: -
V: TRBV7-2
size: -
CDR3: CASSLFGASGANVLTF
DNA: TGTGCCAGCAGCTTATTTGGGGCCTCTGGGGCCAACGTCCTGACTTTC

J: TRBJ2-2
D: -
V: TRBV19
size: -
CDR3: CASSIDLQGHHTGELFF
DNA: TGTGCCAGTAGTATAGACCTACAGGGCCACCACACCGGGGAGCTGTTTTTT

J: TRBJ2-3
D: -
V: TRBV6-5
size: -
CDR3: CASSSGSYTDTQYF
DNA: TGTGCCAGCAGTAGCGGGTCCTACACAGATACGCAGTATTTT

J: TRBJ2-1
D: TRBD1
V: TRBV30
size: -
CDR3: CAWSFKGQGDNEQFF
DNA: TGTGCCTGGAGTTTCAAAGGGCAGGGGGACAATGAGCAGTTCTTC

J: TRBJ1-5
D: -
V: TRBV6-1
size: -
CDR3: CASRQGWNNNQPQHF
DNA: TGTGCCAGCAGGCAGGGGTGGAATAACAATCAGCCCCAGCATTTT

J: TRBJ2-7
D: -
V: TRBV21-1
size: -
CDR3: CASSNRDSEYEQYF
DNA: TGTGCCAGCAGCAACCGGGACAGTGAATACGAGCAGTACTTC

J: TRBJ1-2
D: -
V: TRBV7-2
size: -
CDR3: CASSTRGTPGYGYTF
DNA: TGTGCCAGCAGCACGAGAGGGACACCCGGCTATGGCTACACCTTC

J: TRBJ1-5
D: -
V: TRBV13
size: -
CDR3: CASSYSGTGNQPQHF
DNA: TGTGCCAGCAGCTACTCCGGGACTGGCAATCAGCCCCAGCATTTT

J: TRBJ2-5
D: TRBD2
V: TRBV5-1
size: once
CDR3: CASSFLAGVVETQYF
DNA: TGCGCCAGCAGCTTCCTGGCGGGAGTTGTCGAGACCCAGTACTTC

J: TRBJ2-5
D: -
V: TRBV27
size: -
CDR3: CASSLSVGTSEETQYF
DNA: TGTGCCAGCAGTTTATCTGTGGGGACAAGTGAAGAGACCCAGTACTTC

J: TRBJ1-1
D: TRBD1
V: TRBV27
size: -
CDR3: CASSHHHRGPMNTGAFF
DNA: TGTGCCAGCAGTCACCACCACAGGGGGCCGATGAACACTGGAGCTTTCTTT

J: TRBJ2-1
D: -
V: TRBV27
size: -
CDR3: CASSFRGYNEQFF
DNA: TGTGCCAGCAGTTTTAGGGGTTACAATGAGCAGTTCTTC

J: TRBJ1-1
D: -
V: TRBV4-3
size: -
CDR3: CASSQDGGVDTEAFF
DNA: TGCGCCAGCAGCCAAGATGGGGGGGTAGACACTGAAGCTTTCTTT

J: TRBJ2-3
D: TRBD1
V: TRBV30
size: -
CDR3: CAARDRGVLWSTDTQYF
DNA: TGTGCCGCCCGTGACAGGGGTGTCCTTTGGAGCACAGATACGCAGTATTTT

J: TRBJ1-4
D: -
V: TRBV2
size: -
CDR3: CASSERDGGAGEKLFF
DNA: TGTGCCAGCAGTGAAAGGGACGGGGGGGCCGGTGAAAAACTGTTTTTT

J: TRBJ2-7
D: TRBD2
V: TRBV5-4
size: -
CDR3: CASSSGLAGGAYEQYF
DNA: TGTGCCAGCAGCTCGGGACTAGCGGGAGGGGCCTACGAGCAGTACTTC

J: TRBJ1-4
D: -
V: TRBV7-9
size: -
CDR3: CASSREEEKLFF
DNA: TGTGCCAGCAGCCGAGAGGAGGAAAAACTGTTTTTT

J: TRBJ1-6
D: -
V: TRBV6-5
size: -
CDR3: CASTTNSYNSPLHF
DNA: TGTGCCAGCACCACAAACTCCTATAATTCACCCCTCCACTTT